This T cell receptor (beta chain) was sequenced for a study of siplizumab effects on memory and regulatory T cells. General study points: A minor share of alloreactive clones matched unstimulated subsets. Confirmation was lacking for the suppressive function of proliferating Tregs derived from siplizumab cultures. No assignable naive or memory phenotype existed for roughly 75-95% of proliferating CD4+ or CD8+ clones. Memory cells seemed less diverse than naive T cells, which seemed major alloresponse contributors.

Profiled with immunoSEQ multiplex PCR; TCRdb holds only in-frame clones, not every one. The table lists 50,000 or so clones, more than 85% of them singletons. On this clone: Its antigen is not known.

The V gene's germline CDR1 is SGHAT and CDR2 FQNNGV. The ends lost 1 base at V and 7 bases at J; junction bases unmatched: 4. The CDR3 contains 15 residues. The chain joins TRBV11-2 to TRBJ1-4; 9 bases align to TRBD1. Sequenced input: naive CD8+ T cells sorted from blood. This receptor was identified in a human donor in good health. The CDR3 DNA reads as TGTGCCAGCAGCTTAGGGGACAGGGCGGGTGAAAAACTGTTTTTT. Its translation: CASSLGDRAGEKLFF.